Presented here are 10 T cell receptor beta chains from one specimen sequenced in a study of blood T cell repertoires in COVID-19. Data came from immunoSEQ multiplex PCR; TCRdb stores just in-frame clones and leaves some out. The table shows roughly 480,000 clones, with roughly 89% occurring only once. Specimen: peripheral blood. The origin of the receptors is a man between 18 and 29 years old with COVID-19, enrolled during active disease.

The chain employs TRBV12-5 and TRBJ2-7; TRBD1 matches at 10 bases. Germline V gene lookup returns CDR1 LGHNT and CDR2 FRNRAP. CDR3 size: 15 residues. V trimming: 7 bases; J trimming: 7 bases; junction bases outside the gene matches: 13. The DNA for the CDR3 is TGTGCTAGTGCCTCCCCCGGGACAGGGGATGTAGAGCAGTACTTC. Translating gives CASASPGTGDVEQYF.

The chain has TRBV7-8 and TRBJ2-3; 7 bases map to TRBD1. With V trimmed by 5 bases and J by 3 bases, 5 bases remained unmatched. CDR1 is SGHVS, CDR2 FQNEAQ, per germline. The CDR3 runs 14 residues. CDR3 in amino acids: CASSPTGETDTQYF. The CDR3, as DNA: TGTGCCAGCAGCCCCACAGGGGAGACAGATACGCAGTATTTT. The variable domain in full, completed from reference TRBV7-8 and TRBJ2-3, reads GAGVSQSPRYKVAKRGQDVALRCDPISGHVSLFWYQQALGQGPEFLTYFQNEAQLDKSGLPSDRFFAERPEGSVSTLKIQRTQQEDSAVYLCASSPTGETDTQYFGPGTRLTVL.

The rearrangement uses TRBV6-5 and TRBJ2-2; D uncertain. The germline V and J ends were trimmed by 8 bases and 2 bases, with 3 bases remaining between them. CDR3 size: 11 residues. Germline loops: CDR1 MNHEY, CDR2 SVGAGI. The CDR3 here is CASSNTGELFF. CDR3 nucleotide sequence: TGTGCCAGCTCAAACACCGGGGAGCTGTTTTTT.

The chain carries TRBV18 and TRBJ2-2, with D possibly TRBD1 on 5 matching bases. The V end lost 4 bases, the J end lost 1 base, and 7 bases lay between the germline ends. This CDR3 comprises 14 residues. CDR1 and CDR2 from the germline V gene are KGHSH and LQKENI. The CDR3 loop is CASSHGQNTGELFF. Written as DNA, the CDR3 is TGTGCCAGCTCACACGGACAGAACACCGGGGAGCTGTTTTTT.

The genes are TRBV6-1 and TRBJ2-2; no clear D. V dropped 2 bases and J dropped 6 bases, with 10 bases sitting between them. This CDR3 has 14 residues. Germline V CDR1 and CDR2: MNHNS, SASEGT. The CDR3 loop is CASSELVPSGELFF. DNA for the CDR3: TGTGCCAGCAGTGAACTAGTGCCTTCCGGGGAGCTGTTTTTT.

V is TRBV28 and J is TRBJ1-1; D ambiguous. Looked up from germline, CDR1 is MDHEN and CDR2 is SYDVKM. CDR3 length: 12 residues. The V and J ends lost 2 bases and 4 bases respectively, with 5 bases between them. The CDR3 bases are TGTGCCAGCAGTTTAGGGAGCACTGAAGCTTTCTTT. Encoded protein: CASSLGSTEAFF. The whole variable domain, filled in from reference TRBV28 and TRBJ1-1, reads DVKVTQSSRYLVKRTGEKVFLECVQDMDHENMFWYRQDPGLGLRLIYFSYDVKMKEKGDIPEGYSVSREKKERFSLILESASTNQTSMYLCASSLGSTEAFFGQGTRLTVV.

The chain employs TRBV5-6 and TRBJ2-5; 7 bases fit TRBD2. CDR1 and CDR2 (germline): SGHDT, YYEEEE. V dropped 4 bases and J dropped 7; count of bases not matched to a gene: 7. The CDR3 is 13 amino acids. CDR3 sequence reads: CASSPERGATQYF. The CDR3 nucleotides are TGTGCCAGCAGCCCGGAGCGGGGTGCGACCCAGTACTTC.

Only one count was recorded for this clone. V gene TRBV7-8 combines with J gene TRBJ2-7, with D perhaps matching TRBD2 (5 bases). The V gene's germline CDR1 is SGHVS and CDR2 FQNEAQ. V was pared by 2 bases and J by 3 bases, with 8 bases between. There are 13 residues in the CDR3. The CDR3 region has the DNA TGTGCCAGCAGCTTACTTAGCGTCTACGAGCAGTACTTC. Amino acid sequence: CASSLLSVYEQYF.

This rearrangement joins TRBV30 to TRBJ2-7; 7 bases match TRBD1. The J segment lost 4 bases and the V segment lost 2 bases, leaving 11 bases of the junction unmatched. This CDR3 comprises 15 residues. Germline values: CDR1 GTSNPN, CDR2 SVGIG (reference sequence). Here the CDR3 reads CAWSKALGQLYEQYF. CDR3 DNA: TGTGCCTGGAGTAAAGCCCTGGGACAGCTGTACGAGCAGTACTTC. Full variable domain (rest looked up from reference TRBV30 and TRBJ2-7): SQTIHQWPATLVQPVGSPLSLECTVEGTSNPNLYWYRQAAGRGLQLLFYSVGIGQISSEVPQNLSASRPQDRQFILSSKKLLLSDSGFYLCAWSKALGQLYEQYFGPGTRLTVT.

The chain uses TRBV5-4 and TRBJ1-2, with 10 bases fitting TRBD1. Trimming took 4 bases from V and 1 from J; bases not matched to a gene: 7. Germline CDR1 reads SGHNT; CDR2 reads YYREEE (reference sequence). The CDR3 is 16 amino acids. The CDR3 sequence: CASSIPGQGYNYGYTF. CDR3 nucleotide sequence: TGTGCCAGCAGCATCCCGGGACAGGGGTATAACTATGGCTACACCTTC.